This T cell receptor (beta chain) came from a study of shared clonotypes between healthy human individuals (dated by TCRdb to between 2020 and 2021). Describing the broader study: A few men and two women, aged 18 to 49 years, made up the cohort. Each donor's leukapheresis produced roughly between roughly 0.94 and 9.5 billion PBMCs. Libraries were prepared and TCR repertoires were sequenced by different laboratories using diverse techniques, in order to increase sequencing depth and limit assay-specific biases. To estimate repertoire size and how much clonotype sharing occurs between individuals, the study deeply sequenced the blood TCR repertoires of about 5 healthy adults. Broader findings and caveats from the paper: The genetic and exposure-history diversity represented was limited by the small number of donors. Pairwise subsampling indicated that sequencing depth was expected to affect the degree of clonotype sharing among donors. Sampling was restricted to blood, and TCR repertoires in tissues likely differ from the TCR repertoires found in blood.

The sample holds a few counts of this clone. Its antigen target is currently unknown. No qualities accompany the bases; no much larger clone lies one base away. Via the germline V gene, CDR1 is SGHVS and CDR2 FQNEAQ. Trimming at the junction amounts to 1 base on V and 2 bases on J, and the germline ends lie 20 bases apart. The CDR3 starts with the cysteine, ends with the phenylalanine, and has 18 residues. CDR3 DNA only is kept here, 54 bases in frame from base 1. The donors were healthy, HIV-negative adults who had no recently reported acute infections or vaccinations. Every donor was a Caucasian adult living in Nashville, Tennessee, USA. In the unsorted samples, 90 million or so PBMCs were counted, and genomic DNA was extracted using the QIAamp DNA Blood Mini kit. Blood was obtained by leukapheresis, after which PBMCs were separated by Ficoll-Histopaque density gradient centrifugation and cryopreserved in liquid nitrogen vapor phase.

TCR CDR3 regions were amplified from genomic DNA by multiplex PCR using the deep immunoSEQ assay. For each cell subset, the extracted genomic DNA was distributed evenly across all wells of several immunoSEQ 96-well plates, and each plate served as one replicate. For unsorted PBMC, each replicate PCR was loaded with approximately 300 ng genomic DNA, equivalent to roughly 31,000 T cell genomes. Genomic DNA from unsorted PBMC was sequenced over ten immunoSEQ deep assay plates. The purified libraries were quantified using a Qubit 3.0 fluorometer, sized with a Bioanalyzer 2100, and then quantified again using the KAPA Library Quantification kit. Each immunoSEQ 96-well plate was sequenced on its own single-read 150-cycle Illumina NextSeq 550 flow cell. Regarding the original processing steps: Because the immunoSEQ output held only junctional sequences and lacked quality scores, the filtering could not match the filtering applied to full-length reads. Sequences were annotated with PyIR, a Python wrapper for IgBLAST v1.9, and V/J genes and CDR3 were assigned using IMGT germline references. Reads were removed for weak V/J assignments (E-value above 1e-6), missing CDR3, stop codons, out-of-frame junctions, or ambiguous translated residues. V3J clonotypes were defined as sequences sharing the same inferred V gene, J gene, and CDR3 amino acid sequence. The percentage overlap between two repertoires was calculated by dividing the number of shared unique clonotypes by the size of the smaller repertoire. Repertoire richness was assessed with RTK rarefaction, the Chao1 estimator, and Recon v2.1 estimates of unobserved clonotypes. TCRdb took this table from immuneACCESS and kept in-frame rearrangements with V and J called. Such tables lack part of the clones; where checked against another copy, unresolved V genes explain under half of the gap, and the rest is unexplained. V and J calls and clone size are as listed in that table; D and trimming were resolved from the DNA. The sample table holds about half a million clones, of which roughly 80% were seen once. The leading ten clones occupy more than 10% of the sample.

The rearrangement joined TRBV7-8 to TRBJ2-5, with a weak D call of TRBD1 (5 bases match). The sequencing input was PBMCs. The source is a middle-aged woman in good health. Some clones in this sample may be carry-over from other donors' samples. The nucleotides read TGTGCCAGCAGCTTAGTCAGGTCCTCACAGGCTAGACAAGAGACCCAGTACTTC. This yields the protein CASSLVRSSQARQETQYF.